The T cell receptor beta chain under discussion was sequenced for a study of cytomegalovirus exposure and HLA in healthy donors. The germline CDR1 and CDR2 sequences are SGHTA and FQGNSA. This CDR3 contains 14 residues. Trimming stripped 7 bases from V and 4 bases from J, with 17 bases between. Healthy donors of bone marrow made up the group. Whole-study results and caveats: Association with HLA alleles at 0.05 false discovery rate was found for around 17,000 TCR beta sequences in a later analysis. Cytomegalovirus association was listed for 164 TCR beta chains.

This clone was detected a few times. Its antigen is unidentified. PCR employed 60 Vbeta and 13 Jbeta primers. Clones were sequenced by immunoSEQ multiplex PCR, and TCRdb holds only the in-frame ones, with some missing. The data contain 100,000 to 150,000 clones, over 9.5% of them singletons. The V and J genes are TRBV7-2 and TRBJ2-7, with D perhaps matching TRBD2 (7 bases). Material for sequencing was PBMCs. The source is a woman aged 18-30 years in good health and CMV-seropositive. The CDR3 loop is CASTTRGGGYEQYF. In DNA, the CDR3 is TGTGCCAGCACTACGAGGGGAGGGGGATACGAGCAGTACTTC.